A selection of T cell receptor beta chains follows, all from one sample in a study of T cells in Graves' hyperthyroidism and ophthalmopathy. TCRdb used MiXCR to reprocess the multiplex PCR reads, holding one entry per CDR3 protein. Among 600,000 to 750,000 distinct CDR3 sequences listed, approximately 15% were seen once. Sequenced sample: blood. The receptors were sampled from a man in his fifties with Graves' hyperthyroidism. Each CDR3 is given with its conserved first and last residue. Fields, in order: J gene, D gene, clone size, V gene, CDR3 protein, CDR3 DNA. D genes are given only for firm matches. Not every row has a clone size; where given, it reads once, few, many or a size class.

>TRBJ2-2|TRBD2|NA|TRBV3-1
CASSLRDYLNTGELFF
TGTGCCAGCAGCCTTCGGGACTACCTTAACACCGGGGAGCTGTTTTTT
>TRBJ2-1|NA|many|TRBV19
CASSILGIVEGDEQFF
TGTGCCAGTAGTATACTTGGGATAGTAGAAGGCGATGAGCAGTTCTTC
>TRBJ2-2|NA|few|TRBV6-2/TRBV6-3
CASRPGWNTGELFF
TGTGCCAGCAGACCGGGGTGGAACACCGGGGAGCTGTTTTTT
>TRBJ2-3|NA|many|TRBV20-1
CSAEQGSTDTQYF
TGCAGTGCTGAACAGGGTAGCACAGATACGCAGTATTTT
>TRBJ2-2|NA|NA|TRBV7-8
CASVGQDAGELFF
TGTGCCAGCGTCGGGCAAGACGCCGGGGAGCTGTTTTTT
>TRBJ1-1|TRBD1|NA|TRBV20-1
CSARDRQGNTEAFF
TGCAGTGCTAGAGATCGACAGGGGAACACTGAAGCTTTCTTT
>TRBJ2-7|NA|NA|TRBV6-1
CASSDEEGYEQYF
TGTGCCAGCAGCGACGAGGAGGGGTACGAGCAGTACTTC
>TRBJ2-1|NA|NA|TRBV18
CASSLLPDTFGHNEQFF
TGTGCCAGCTCACTCCTACCAGACACCTTCGGCCACAATGAGCAGTTCTTC
>TRBJ1-5|NA|few|TRBV6-2/TRBV6-3
CASSYADTSNQPQHF
TGTGCCAGCAGTTACGCCGACACTAGCAATCAGCCCCAGCATTTT
>TRBJ2-3|TRBD2|NA|TRBV6-2/TRBV6-3
CASSYSYPGLAGDTDTQYF
TGTGCCAGCAGTTACTCATACCCGGGACTAGCGGGGGACACAGATACGCAGTATTTT
>TRBJ2-2|NA|many|TRBV5-1
CASSPGRANTGELFF
TGCGCCAGCAGCCCGGGACGGGCGAACACCGGGGAGCTGTTTTTT
>TRBJ2-1|TRBD1|few|TRBV5-4
CASSLGDRESDEQFF
TGTGCCAGCAGCTTGGGGGACAGGGAAAGTGATGAGCAGTTCTTC
>TRBJ2-5|TRBD1|few|TRBV2
CASSDRTGSETQYF
TGTGCCAGCAGTGACAGGACAGGGTCAGAGACCCAGTACTTC
>TRBJ2-3|TRBD2|many|TRBV28
CASRYLAGDVWATDTQYF
TGTGCCAGCAGGTATCTAGCGGGAGATGTTTGGGCCACAGATACGCAGTATTTT
>TRBJ1-1|TRBD1|many|TRBV27
CASSPDRDVGTEAFF
TGTGCCAGCAGTCCCGACAGGGATGTTGGCACTGAAGCTTTCTTT
>TRBJ2-7|NA|NA|TRBV19
CASSTPPTYEQYF
TGTGCCAGTAGTACCCCGCCGACCTACGAGCAGTACTTC
>TRBJ1-2|TRBD1|few|TRBV10-1
CASSGPGQGTYGYTF
TGCGCCAGCAGCGGGCCGGGACAGGGGACCTATGGCTACACCTTC
>TRBJ2-1|TRBD2|many|TRBV30
CAWSVREGTEQFF
TGTGCCTGGAGTGTGCGGGAGGGCACTGAGCAGTTCTTC
>TRBJ2-1|TRBD1|many|TRBV7-7
CASSLARDRGLKRFYNEQFF
TGTGCTAGCAGCTTAGCCCGGGACAGGGGGTTGAAGAGATTCTACAATGAGCAGTTCTTC
>TRBJ2-2|TRBD2|NA|TRBV4-1
CASSHTPTSGYTGELFF
TGCGCCAGCAGCCACACCCCCACTAGCGGCTACACCGGGGAGCTGTTTTTT
>TRBJ1-1|NA|NA|TRBV28
CASRDQGGTEAFF
TGTGCCAGCCGTGACCAAGGGGGAACTGAAGCTTTCTTT
>TRBJ2-3|NA|many|TRBV19
CASSMGLTTDTQYF
TGTGCCAGTAGCATGGGCCTCACCACAGATACGCAGTATTTT
>TRBJ1-5|NA|many|TRBV28
CASSLADSNQPQHF
TGTGCCAGCAGTTTAGCGGATAGCAATCAGCCCCAGCATTTT
>TRBJ2-1|NA|NA|TRBV7-8
CASSPYSPGYEQFF
TGTGCCAGCAGTCCTTATTCCCCCGGCTATGAGCAGTTCTTC
>TRBJ2-2|TRBD1|NA|TRBV7-9
CASSEGQGANTGELFF
TGTGCCAGCAGCGAGGGACAGGGGGCGAACACCGGGGAGCTGTTTTTT
>TRBJ2-1|NA|few|TRBV28
CAIRGAYNEQFF
TGTGCCATCAGGGGTGCCTACAATGAGCAGTTCTTC
>TRBJ2-1|TRBD2|NA|TRBV27
CASSLPGLGYNEQFF
TGTGCCAGCAGTTTACCAGGACTAGGTTACAATGAGCAGTTCTTC
>TRBJ2-7|NA|many|TRBV19
CASSISDSYEQYF
TGTGCCAGTAGTATTAGCGACTCCTACGAGCAGTACTTC
>TRBJ1-2|TRBD1|many|TRBV30
CAWADPGQGMDGYTF
TGTGCCTGGGCTGACCCGGGACAGGGGATGGATGGCTACACCTTC
>TRBJ2-7|TRBD1|few|TRBV7-9
CASSFFKGQTYEQYF
TGTGCCAGCAGCTTCTTTAAGGGACAGACCTACGAGCAGTACTTC
>TRBJ2-7|NA|NA|TRBV28
CASGPRGEQYF
TGTGCCAGCGGCCCCCGGGGCGAGCAGTACTTC
>TRBJ2-7|NA|many|TRBV11-1
CASSLVTGPHYEQYF
TGTGCCAGCAGCTTAGTAACCGGGCCCCACTACGAGCAGTACTTC
>TRBJ1-1|NA|few|TRBV20-1
CSAYRQNTEAFF
TGCAGTGCTTATCGACAGAACACTGAAGCTTTCTTT
>TRBJ2-7|TRBD2|many|TRBV2
CASSESSGRSHEQYF
TGTGCCAGCAGTGAATCGAGCGGGAGGTCCCACGAGCAGTACTTC
>TRBJ1-4|NA|once|TRBV28
CASRGRATNEKLFF
TGTGCCAGCAGGGGACGGGCAACTAATGAAAAACTGTTTTTT